This entry features one TCR beta chain sequence. The data belong to a study of blood T cell repertoires in COVID-19. Study at large: Sites across the United States, Italy and Spain contributed samples from acute and convalescent COVID-19. The analysed material was cDNA or gDNA that came from T cells, B-cell-depleted T cells, or PBMCs.

In the original analysis: Estimated nucleated cell counts came from reference gene primer amplification. Measured with immunoSEQ multiplex PCR; TCRdb has only the in-frame clones, and not every one. V, J and clone size were drawn from that table, and D and trimming were deduced from the DNA. The table records around 56,000 clones, over 70% of them present only once. V shed 2 bases and J shed 9 bases, with 20 bases lying between them. The CDR3 runs 16 residues. Germline V gene sequence: CDR1 KGHSH, CDR2 LQKENI. Specimen: peripheral blood. The receptor was derived from a woman in her 70s with acute or convalescent COVID-19. The rearrangement uses TRBV18 and TRBJ2-1; D may be TRBD1 (5 bases). This CDR3 is CASSPYASSGRGEQFF. CDR3 nucleotides: TGTGCCAGCTCACCATACGCCTCCTCCGGTAGGGGTGAGCAGTTCTTC. The complete variable domain, with remaining parts taken from reference TRBV18 and TRBJ2-1, reads NAGVMQNPRHLVRRRGQEARLRCSPMKGHSHVYWYRQLPEEGLKFMVYLQKENIIDESGMPKERFSAEFPKEGPSILRIQQVVRGDSAAYFCASSPYASSGRGEQFFGPGTRLTVL.